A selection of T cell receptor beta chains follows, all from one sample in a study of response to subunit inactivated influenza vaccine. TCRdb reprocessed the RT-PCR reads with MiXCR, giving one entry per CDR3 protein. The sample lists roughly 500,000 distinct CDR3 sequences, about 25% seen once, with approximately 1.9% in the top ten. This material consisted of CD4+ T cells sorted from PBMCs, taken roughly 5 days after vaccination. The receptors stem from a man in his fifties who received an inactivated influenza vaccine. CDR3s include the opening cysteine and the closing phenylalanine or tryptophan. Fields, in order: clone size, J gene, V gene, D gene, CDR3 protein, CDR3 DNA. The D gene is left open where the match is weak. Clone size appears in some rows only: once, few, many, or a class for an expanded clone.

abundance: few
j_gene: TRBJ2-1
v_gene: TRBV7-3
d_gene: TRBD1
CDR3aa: CASSQGAGNEQFF
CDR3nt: TGTGCCAGCAGTCAGGGGGCGGGCAATGAGCAGTTCTTC

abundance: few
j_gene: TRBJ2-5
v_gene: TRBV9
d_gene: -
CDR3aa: CASSPMRGGQETQYF
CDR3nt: TGTGCCAGCAGCCCAATGAGGGGGGGCCAAGAGACCCAGTACTTC

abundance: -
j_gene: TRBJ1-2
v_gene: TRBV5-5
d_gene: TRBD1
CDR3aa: CASSLVQGANYGYTF
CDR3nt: TGTGCCAGCAGCTTGGTACAGGGGGCTAACTATGGCTACACCTTC

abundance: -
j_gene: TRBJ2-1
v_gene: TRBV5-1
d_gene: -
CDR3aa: CASSAGSVGSYNEQFF
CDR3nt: TGCGCCAGCAGCGCCGGGTCGGTGGGCTCCTACAATGAGCAGTTCTTC

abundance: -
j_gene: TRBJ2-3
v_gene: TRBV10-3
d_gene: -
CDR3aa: CAINRDATQDTQYF
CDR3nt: TGTGCCATCAACCGGGACGCTACGCAGGATACGCAGTATTTT

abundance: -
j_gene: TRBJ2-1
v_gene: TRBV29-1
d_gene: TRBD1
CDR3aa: CSDQNRGPYNEQFF
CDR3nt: TGCAGCGACCAGAACAGGGGGCCCTACAATGAGCAGTTCTTC

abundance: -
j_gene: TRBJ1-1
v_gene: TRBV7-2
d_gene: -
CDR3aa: CASSSDRRNTEAFF
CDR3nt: TGTGCCAGCAGCTCTGACAGGAGGAACACTGAAGCTTTCTTT

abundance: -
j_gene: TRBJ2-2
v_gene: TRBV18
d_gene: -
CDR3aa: CASSPVRSGPNTGELFF
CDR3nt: TGTGCCAGCTCACCTGTACGATCAGGGCCGAACACCGGGGAGCTGTTTTTT

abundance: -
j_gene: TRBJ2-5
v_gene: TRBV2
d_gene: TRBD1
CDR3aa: CASSPGTGVYETQYF
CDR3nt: TGTGCCAGCAGTCCTGGGACAGGGGTCTATGAGACCCAGTACTTC

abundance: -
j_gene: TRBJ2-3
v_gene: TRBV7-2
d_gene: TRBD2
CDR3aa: CASSIGAGSDTQYF
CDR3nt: TGTGCCAGCAGCATTGGAGCGGGGTCAGATACGCAGTATTTT

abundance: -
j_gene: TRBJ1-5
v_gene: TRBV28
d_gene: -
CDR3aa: CASSLGHLNQPQHF
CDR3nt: TGTGCCAGCAGTTTAGGACATTTGAATCAGCCCCAGCATTTT

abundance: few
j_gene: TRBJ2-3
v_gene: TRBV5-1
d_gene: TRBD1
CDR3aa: CASSLAAGTGKADTQYF
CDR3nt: TGCGCCAGCAGCTTGGCCGCAGGGACAGGGAAAGCAGATACGCAGTATTTT

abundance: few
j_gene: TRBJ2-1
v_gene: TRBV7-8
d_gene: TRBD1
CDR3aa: CASSMTGVPYNEQFF
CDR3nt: TGTGCCAGCAGCATGACAGGGGTTCCCTACAATGAGCAGTTCTTC

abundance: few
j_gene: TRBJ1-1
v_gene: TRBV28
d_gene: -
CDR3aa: CASSFFGRGNQNTEAFF
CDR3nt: TGTGCCAGCAGTTTTTTCGGGAGAGGCAACCAGAACACTGAAGCTTTCTTT

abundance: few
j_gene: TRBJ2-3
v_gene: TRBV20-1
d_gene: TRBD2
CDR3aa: CSARGASGRADTQYF
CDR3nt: TGCAGTGCTAGAGGAGCTAGCGGGAGGGCAGATACGCAGTATTTT

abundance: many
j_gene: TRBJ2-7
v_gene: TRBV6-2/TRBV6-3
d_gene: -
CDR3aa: CASSYSAAASYEQYF
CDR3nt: TGTGCCAGCAGTTACTCGGCAGCCGCCTCCTACGAGCAGTACTTC

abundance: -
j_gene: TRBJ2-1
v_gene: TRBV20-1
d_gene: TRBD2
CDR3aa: CSARRTSGYNEQFF
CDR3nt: TGCAGTGCTAGGAGGACTAGCGGGTACAATGAGCAGTTCTTC

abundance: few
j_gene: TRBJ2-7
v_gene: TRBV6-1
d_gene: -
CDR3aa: CASSEAGADEQYF
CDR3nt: TGTGCCAGCAGTGAAGCGGGAGCTGACGAGCAGTACTTC

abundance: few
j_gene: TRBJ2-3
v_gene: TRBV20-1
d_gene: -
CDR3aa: CSAGPPGRLNTDTQYF
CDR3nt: TGCAGTGCTGGCCCGCCGGGACGCCTAAACACAGATACGCAGTATTTT

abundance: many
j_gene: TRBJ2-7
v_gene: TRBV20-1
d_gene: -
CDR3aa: CSADEDSSYEQYF
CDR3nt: TGCAGTGCTGATGAGGACAGCTCCTACGAGCAGTACTTC

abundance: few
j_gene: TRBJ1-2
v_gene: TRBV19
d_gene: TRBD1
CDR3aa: CASNGERGQTYGYTF
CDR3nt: TGTGCCAGTAACGGAGAAAGGGGACAGACCTATGGCTACACCTTC

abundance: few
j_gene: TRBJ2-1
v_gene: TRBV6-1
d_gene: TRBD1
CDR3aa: CASSDPGTGINEQFF
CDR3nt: TGTGCCAGCAGTGACCCTGGGACAGGGATAAATGAGCAGTTCTTC

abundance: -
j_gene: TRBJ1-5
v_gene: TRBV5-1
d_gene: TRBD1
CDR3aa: CASSSGQGGQPQHF
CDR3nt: TGCGCCAGCAGCAGCGGACAGGGAGGTCAGCCCCAGCATTTT

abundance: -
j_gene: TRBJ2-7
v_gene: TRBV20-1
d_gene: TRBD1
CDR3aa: CSARPADRGQYEQYF
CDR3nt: TGCAGTGCCCGCCCGGCGGACAGGGGCCAGTACGAGCAGTACTTC

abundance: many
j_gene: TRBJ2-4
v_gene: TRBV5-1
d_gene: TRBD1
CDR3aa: CASSSGTDLAKNIQYF
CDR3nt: TGCGCCAGCAGCTCGGGGACAGACTTAGCCAAAAACATTCAGTACTTC

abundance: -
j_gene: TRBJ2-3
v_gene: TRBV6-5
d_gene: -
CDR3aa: CASSYSQASDTQYF
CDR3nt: TGTGCCAGCAGTTACTCACAGGCCTCGGATACGCAGTATTTT

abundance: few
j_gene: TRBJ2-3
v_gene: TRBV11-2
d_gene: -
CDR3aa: CASVPFGSTGTDTQYF
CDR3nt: TGTGCCAGCGTACCCTTCGGGAGTACGGGCACAGATACGCAGTATTTT

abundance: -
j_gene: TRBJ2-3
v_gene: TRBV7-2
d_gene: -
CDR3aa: CASSLKPDTQYF
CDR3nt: TGTGCCAGCAGCTTAAAACCAGATACGCAGTATTTT

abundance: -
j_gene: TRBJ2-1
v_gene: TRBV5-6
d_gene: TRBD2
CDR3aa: CASSLSGSGRIGSYNEQFF
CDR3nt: TGTGCCAGCAGCTTGTCTGGTAGCGGGAGGATTGGATCCTACAATGAGCAGTTCTTC

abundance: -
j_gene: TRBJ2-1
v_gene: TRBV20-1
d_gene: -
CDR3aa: CSATRGRVGEQFF
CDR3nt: TGCAGTGCTACCCGAGGCAGGGTGGGTGAGCAGTTCTTC

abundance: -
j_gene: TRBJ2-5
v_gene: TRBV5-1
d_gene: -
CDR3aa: CASSYSGGLGETQYF
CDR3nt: TGCGCCAGCAGCTACTCGGGGGGCCTCGGAGAGACCCAGTACTTC

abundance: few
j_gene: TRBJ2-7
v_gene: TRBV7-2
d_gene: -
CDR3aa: CASSLAPVSYEQYF
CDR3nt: TGTGCCAGCAGCTTAGCGCCAGTCTCCTACGAGCAGTACTTC

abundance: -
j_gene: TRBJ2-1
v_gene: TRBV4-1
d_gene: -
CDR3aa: CASSPLRVGIVNEQFF
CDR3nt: TGCGCCAGCAGCCCGCTAAGGGTCGGTATAGTAAATGAGCAGTTCTTC

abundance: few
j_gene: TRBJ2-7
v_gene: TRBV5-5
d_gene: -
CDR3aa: CASSSVQGEQYF
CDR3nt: TGTGCCAGCAGCTCTGTCCAAGGCGAGCAGTACTTC

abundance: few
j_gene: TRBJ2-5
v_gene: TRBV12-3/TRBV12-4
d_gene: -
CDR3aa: CASRVRGLETQYF
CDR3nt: TGTGCCAGCAGGGTCAGGGGCCTGGAGACCCAGTACTTC

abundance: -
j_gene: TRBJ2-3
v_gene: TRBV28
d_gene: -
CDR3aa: CASSLYTGWREATSTDTQYF
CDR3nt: TGTGCCAGCAGTTTATATACAGGGTGGAGGGAGGCGACTTCTACAGATACGCAGTATTTT

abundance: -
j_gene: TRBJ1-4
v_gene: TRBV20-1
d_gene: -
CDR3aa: CSARNVGEKLFF
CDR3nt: TGCAGTGCCAGAAATGTGGGTGAAAAACTGTTTTTT

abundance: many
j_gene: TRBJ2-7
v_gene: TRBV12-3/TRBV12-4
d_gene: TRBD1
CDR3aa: CASSFRQGAYEQYF
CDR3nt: TGCGCCAGCAGCTTTAGACAGGGGGCTTACGAGCAGTACTTC

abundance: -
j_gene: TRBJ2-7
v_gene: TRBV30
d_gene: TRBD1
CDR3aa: CAWAGTGGNEQYF
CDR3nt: TGTGCCTGGGCCGGGACAGGGGGCAACGAGCAGTACTTC

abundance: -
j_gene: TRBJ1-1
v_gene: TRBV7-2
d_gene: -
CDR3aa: CASSLGLRQPNTEAFF
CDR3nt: TGTGCCAGCAGCTTAGGCCTGCGGCAGCCGAACACTGAAGCTTTCTTT

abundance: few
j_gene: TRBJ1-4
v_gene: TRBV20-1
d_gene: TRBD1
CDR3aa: CSAGRTGANEKLFF
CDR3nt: TGCAGTGCTGGGAGGACAGGCGCCAATGAAAAACTGTTTTTT

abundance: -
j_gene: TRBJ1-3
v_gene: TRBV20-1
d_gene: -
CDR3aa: CSARGEVGGNTIYF
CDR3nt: TGCAGTGCTAGGGGGGAGGTGGGGGGAAACACCATATATTTT

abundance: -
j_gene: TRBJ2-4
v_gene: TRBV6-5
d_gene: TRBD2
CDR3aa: CASSYTSGRNIQYF
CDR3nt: TGTGCCAGCAGTTACACTAGCGGGAGAAACATTCAGTACTTC

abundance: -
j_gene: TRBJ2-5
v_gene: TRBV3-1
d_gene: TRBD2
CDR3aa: CASSPRAGGFQETQYF
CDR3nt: TGTGCCAGCAGCCCCAGGGCGGGGGGGTTCCAAGAGACCCAGTACTTC

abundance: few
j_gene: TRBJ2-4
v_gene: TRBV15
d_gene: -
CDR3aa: CATSRTDREGAKNIQYF
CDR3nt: TGTGCCACCAGCAGAACCGACAGGGAGGGAGCCAAAAACATTCAGTACTTC

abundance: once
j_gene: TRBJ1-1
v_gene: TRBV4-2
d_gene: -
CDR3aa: CASSQGWAGANTEAFF
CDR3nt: TGTGCCAGCAGCCAAGGGTGGGCAGGGGCCAACACTGAAGCTTTCTTT